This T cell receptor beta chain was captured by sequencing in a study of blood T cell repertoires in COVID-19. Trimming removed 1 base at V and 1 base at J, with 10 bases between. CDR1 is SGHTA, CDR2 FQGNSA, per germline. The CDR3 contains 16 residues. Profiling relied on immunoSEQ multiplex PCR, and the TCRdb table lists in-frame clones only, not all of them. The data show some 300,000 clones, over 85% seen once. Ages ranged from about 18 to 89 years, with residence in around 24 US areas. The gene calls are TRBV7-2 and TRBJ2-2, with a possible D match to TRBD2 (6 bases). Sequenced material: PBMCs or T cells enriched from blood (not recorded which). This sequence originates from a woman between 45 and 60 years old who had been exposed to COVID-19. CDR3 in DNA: TGTGCCAGCAGCTTAGTTGGAGGGTGGAACACCGGGGAGCTGTTTTTT. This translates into CASSLVGGWNTGELFF.